This T cell receptor (beta chain) was obtained from a study of beta chain features in type 1 diabetes. Study-wide results and limits: Type 1 diabetes patients had moderately but significantly shorter TCRB CDR3s in all four CD4+ subsets.

Sequencing targeted expressed TCRB transcripts, as all isolated RNA had been reverse transcribed. An average about 3.6 million reads came from naive, central memory and regulatory T cell samples. TCRdb keeps only in-frame clones here, not all; method: immunoSEQ multiplex PCR. The data contain 250,000 to 350,000 clones, 13% to 15% of them singletons. This clone has only a few counts. Its antigen remains unknown. The V end lost 8 bases, the J end lost 0 bases, and 11 bases lay between the germline ends. CDR1 MDHEN and CDR2 SYDVKM come from the germline V gene. The length of the CDR3 is 14 residues. This TCR derives from a man aged 25 to 40 with type 1 diabetes. The chain is built from TRBV28 and TRBJ1-5; D perhaps matches TRBD1 (5 bases). Sequences were obtained from naive CD4+ T cells from blood. CDR3 in amino acids: CASYSTASNQPQHF. In DNA form, the CDR3 reads TGTGCCAGCTATTCGACAGCTAGCAATCAGCCCCAGCATTTT. Looking up the rest from reference TRBV28 and TRBJ1-5 gives the full variable domain: DVKVTQSSRYLVKRTGEKVFLECVQDMDHENMFWYRQDPGLGLRLIYFSYDVKMKEKGDIPEGYSVSREKKERFSLILESASTNQTSMYLCASYSTASNQPQHFGDGTRLSIL.